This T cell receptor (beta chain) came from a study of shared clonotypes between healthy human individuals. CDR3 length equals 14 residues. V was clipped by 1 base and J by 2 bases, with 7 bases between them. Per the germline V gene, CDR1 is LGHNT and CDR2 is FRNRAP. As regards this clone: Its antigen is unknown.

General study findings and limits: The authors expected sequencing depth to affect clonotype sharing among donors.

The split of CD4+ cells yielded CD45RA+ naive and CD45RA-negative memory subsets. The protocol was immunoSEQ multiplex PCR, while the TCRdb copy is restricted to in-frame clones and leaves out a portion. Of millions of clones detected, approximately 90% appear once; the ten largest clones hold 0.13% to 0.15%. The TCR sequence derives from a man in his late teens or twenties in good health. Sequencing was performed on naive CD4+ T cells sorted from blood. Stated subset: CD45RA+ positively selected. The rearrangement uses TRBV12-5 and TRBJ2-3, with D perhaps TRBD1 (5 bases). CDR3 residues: CASGLGQLTDTQYF. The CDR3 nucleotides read TGTGCTAGTGGTTTGGGACAGCTCACAGATACGCAGTATTTT.